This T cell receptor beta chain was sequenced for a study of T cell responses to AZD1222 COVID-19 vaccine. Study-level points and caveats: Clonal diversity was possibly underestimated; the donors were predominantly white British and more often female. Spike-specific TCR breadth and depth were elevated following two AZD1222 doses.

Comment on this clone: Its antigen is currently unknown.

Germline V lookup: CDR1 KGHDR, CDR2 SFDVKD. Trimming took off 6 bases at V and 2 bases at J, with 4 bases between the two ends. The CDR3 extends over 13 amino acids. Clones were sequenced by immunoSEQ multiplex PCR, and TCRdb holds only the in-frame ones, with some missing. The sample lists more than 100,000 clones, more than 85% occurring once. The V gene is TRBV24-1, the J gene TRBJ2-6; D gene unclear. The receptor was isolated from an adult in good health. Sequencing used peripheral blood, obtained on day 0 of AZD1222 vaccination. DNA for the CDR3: TGTGCCACCAGTTCTACTGGGGCCAACGTCCTGACTTTC. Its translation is CATSSTGANVLTF.